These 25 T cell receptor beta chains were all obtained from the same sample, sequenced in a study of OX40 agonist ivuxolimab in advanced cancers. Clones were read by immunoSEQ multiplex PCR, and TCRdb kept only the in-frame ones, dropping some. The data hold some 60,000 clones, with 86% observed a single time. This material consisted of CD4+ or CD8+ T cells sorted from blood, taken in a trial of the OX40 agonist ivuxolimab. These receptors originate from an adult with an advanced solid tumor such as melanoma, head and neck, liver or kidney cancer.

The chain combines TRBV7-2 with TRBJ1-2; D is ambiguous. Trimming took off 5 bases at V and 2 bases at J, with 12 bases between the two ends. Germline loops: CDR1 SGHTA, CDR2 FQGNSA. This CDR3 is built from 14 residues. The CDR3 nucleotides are TGTGCCAGCAGCCACCGACGTACCAACTATGGCTACACCTTC. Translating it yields CASSHRRTNYGYTF.

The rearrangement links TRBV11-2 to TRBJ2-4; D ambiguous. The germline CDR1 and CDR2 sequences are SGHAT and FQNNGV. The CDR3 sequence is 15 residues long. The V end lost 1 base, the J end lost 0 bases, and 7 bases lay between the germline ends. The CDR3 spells CASSLGGVAKNIQYF. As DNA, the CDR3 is TGTGCCAGCAGCTTAGGTGGTGTAGCCAAAAACATTCAGTACTTC.

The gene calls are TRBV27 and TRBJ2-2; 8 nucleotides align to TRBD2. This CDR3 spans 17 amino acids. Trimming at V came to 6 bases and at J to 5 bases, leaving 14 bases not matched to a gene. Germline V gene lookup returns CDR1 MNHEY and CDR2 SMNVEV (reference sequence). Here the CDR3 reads CASRKDPREVDTGELFF. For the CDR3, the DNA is TGTGCCAGCAGGAAAGACCCGCGGGAGGTTGATACCGGGGAGCTGTTTTTT.

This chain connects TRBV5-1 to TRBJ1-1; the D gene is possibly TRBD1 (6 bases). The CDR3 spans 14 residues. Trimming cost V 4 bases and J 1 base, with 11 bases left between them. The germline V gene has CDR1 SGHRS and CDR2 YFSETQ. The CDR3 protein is CASSAGAENTEAFF. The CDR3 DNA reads TGCGCCAGCAGCGCGGGGGCAGAGAACACTGAAGCTTTCTTT.

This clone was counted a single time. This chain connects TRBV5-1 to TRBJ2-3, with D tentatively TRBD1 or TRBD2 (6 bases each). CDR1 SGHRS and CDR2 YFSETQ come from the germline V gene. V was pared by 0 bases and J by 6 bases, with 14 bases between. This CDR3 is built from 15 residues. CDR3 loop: CASSLVPGAGDTQYF. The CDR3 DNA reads TGCGCCAGCAGCTTGGTCCCGGGGGCGGGGGATACGCAGTATTTT.

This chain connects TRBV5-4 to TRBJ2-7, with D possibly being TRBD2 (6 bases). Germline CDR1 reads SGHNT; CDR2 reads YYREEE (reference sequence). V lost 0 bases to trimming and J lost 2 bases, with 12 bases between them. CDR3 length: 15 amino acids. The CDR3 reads CASSLGREAAYEQYF. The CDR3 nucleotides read TGTGCCAGCAGCTTGGGAAGGGAGGCTGCCTACGAGCAGTACTTC.

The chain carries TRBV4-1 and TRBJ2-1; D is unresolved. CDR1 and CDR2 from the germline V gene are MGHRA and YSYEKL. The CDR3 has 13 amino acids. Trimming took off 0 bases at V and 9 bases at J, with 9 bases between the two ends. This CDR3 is CASSQDPASEQFF. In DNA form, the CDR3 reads TGCGCCAGCAGCCAAGATCCTGCGTCTGAGCAGTTCTTC.

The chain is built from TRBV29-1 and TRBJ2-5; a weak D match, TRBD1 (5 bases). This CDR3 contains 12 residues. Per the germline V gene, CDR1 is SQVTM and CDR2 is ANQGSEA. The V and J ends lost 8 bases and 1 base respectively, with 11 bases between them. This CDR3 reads CSLSRGQETQYF. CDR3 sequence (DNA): TGCAGCCTATCTAGGGGCCAAGAGACCCAGTACTTC.

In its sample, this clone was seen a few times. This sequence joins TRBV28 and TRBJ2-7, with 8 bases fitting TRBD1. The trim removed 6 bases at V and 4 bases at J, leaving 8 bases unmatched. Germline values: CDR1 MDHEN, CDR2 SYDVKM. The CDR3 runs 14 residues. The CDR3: CASSSTDRGYEQYF. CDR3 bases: TGTGCCAGCAGCAGCACCGACAGGGGTTACGAGCAGTACTTC.

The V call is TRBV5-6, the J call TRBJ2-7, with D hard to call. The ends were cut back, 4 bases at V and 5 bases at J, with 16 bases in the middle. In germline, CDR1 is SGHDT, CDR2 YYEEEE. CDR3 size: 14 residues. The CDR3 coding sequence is TGTGCCAGCAGCCCGGAACTCAGCCTCCACGAGCAGTACTTC. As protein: CASSPELSLHEQYF. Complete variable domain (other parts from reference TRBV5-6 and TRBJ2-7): DAGVTQSPTHLIKTRGQQVTLRCSPKSGHDTVSWYQQALGQGPQFIFQYYEEEERQRGNFPDRFSGHQFPNYSSELNVNALLLGDSALYLCASSPELSLHEQYFGPGTRLTVT.

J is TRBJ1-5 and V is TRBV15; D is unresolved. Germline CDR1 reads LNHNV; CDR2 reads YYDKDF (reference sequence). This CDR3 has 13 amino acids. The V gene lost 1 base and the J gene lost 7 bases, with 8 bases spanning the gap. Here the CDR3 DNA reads TGTGCCACCAGCAGAGGTAGGAGGCAGCCCCAGCATTTT. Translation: CATSRGRRQPQHF.

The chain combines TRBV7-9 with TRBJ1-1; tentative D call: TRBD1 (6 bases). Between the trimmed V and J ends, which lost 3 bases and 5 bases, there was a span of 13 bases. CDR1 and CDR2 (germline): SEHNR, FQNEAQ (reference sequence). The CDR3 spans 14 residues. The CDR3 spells CASSLRTVVTEAFF. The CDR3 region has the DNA TGTGCCAGCAGCTTGAGGACAGTGGTAACTGAAGCTTTCTTT.

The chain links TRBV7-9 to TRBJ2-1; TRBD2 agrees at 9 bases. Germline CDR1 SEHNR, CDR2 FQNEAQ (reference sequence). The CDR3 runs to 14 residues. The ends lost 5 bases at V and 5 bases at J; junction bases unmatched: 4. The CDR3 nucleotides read TGTGCCAGCAGCCGCGCGGGAGGGAACAATGAGCAGTTCTTC. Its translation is CASSRAGGNNEQFF.

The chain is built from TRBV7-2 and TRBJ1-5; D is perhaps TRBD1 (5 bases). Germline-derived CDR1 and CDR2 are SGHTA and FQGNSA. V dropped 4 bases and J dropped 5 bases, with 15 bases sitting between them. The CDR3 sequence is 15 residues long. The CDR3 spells CASSSAPGLYQPQHF. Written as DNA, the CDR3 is TGTGCCAGCAGCTCCGCCCCGGGGCTTTATCAGCCCCAGCATTTT.

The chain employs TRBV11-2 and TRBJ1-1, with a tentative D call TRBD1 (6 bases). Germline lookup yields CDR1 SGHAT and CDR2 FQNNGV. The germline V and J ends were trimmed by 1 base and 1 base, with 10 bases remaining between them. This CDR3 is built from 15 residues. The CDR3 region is CASSLVSGANTEAFF. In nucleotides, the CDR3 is TGTGCCAGCAGCTTAGTGTCAGGGGCGAACACTGAAGCTTTCTTT. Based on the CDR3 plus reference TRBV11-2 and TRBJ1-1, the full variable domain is EAGVAQSPRYKIIEKRQSVAFWCNPISGHATLYWYQQILGQGPKLLIQFQNNGVVDDSQLPKDRFSAERLKGVDSTLKIQPAKLEDSAVYLCASSLVSGANTEAFFGQGTRLTVV.

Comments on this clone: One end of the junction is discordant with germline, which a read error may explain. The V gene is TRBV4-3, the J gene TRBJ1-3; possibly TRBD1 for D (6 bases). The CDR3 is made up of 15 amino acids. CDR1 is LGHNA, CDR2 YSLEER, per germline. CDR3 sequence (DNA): TGCGCCAGCGGCCAGGGGAGTTCCTCTGGAAACACCATATATTTT. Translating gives CASGQGSSSGNTIYF.

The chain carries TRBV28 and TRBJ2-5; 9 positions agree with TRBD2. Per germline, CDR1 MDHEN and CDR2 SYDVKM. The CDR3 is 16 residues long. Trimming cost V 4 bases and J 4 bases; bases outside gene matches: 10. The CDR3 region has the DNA TGTGCCAGCAGTTCCCGGTCCCTAGCGGGAATAGAGACCCAGTACTTC. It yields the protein CASSSRSLAGIETQYF.

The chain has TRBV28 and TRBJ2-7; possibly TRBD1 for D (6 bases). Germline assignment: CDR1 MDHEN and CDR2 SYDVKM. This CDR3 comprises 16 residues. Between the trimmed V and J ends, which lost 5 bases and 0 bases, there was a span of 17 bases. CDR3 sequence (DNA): TGTGCCAGCAGTCCCAGAGGGGGTTCACCCTCCTACGAGCAGTACTTC. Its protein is CASSPRGGSPSYEQYF. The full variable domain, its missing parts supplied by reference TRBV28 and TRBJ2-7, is DVKVTQSSRYLVKRTGEKVFLECVQDMDHENMFWYRQDPGLGLRLIYFSYDVKMKEKGDIPEGYSVSREKKERFSLILESASTNQTSMYLCASSPRGGSPSYEQYFGPGTRLTVT.

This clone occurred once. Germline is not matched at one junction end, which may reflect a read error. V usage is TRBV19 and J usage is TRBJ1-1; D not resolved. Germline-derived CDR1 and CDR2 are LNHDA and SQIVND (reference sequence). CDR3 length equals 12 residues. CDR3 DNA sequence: TGTGCCAGTAGTATCCCTGACACTGAAGTTTTCTTT. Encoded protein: CASSIPDTEVFF. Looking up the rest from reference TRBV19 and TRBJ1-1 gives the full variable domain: DGGITQSPKYLFRKEGQNVTLSCEQNLNHDAMYWYRQDPGQGLRLIYYSQIVNDFQKGDIAEGYSVSREKKESFPLTVTSAQKNPTAFYLCASSIPDTEVFFGQGTRLTVV.

CDR3 amino acids: CASNSEREGPRELFF. CDR3 nucleotide sequence: TGTGCCAGCAACTCCGAGCGGGAGGGCCCCCGGGAGCTGTTTTTT. The V call is TRBV28, the J call TRBJ2-2; 10 bases match TRBD2. Germline loops: CDR1 MDHEN, CDR2 SYDVKM. V trimming: 7 bases; J trimming: 9 bases; junction bases outside the gene matches: 11. The CDR3 is made up of 15 amino acids.

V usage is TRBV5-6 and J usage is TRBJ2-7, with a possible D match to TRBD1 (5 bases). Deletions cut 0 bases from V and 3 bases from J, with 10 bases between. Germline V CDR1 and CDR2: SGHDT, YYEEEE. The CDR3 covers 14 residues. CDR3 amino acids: CASSLVPGFYEQYF. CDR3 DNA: TGTGCCAGCAGCTTGGTCCCAGGGTTCTACGAGCAGTACTTC.

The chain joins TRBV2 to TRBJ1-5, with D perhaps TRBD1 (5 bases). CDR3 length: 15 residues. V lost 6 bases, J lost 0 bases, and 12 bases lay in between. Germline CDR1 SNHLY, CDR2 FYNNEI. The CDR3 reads CASRGEGLSNQPQHF. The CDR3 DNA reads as TGTGCCAGCAGGGGTGAGGGACTTAGCAATCAGCCCCAGCATTTT.

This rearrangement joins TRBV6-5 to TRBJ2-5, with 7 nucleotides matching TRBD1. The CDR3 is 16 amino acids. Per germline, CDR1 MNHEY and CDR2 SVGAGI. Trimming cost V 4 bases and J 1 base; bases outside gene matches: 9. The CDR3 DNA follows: TGTGCCAGCAGTTTGAGCCTCGGACAGGCCCAAGAGACCCAGTACTTC. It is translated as CASSLSLGQAQETQYF.

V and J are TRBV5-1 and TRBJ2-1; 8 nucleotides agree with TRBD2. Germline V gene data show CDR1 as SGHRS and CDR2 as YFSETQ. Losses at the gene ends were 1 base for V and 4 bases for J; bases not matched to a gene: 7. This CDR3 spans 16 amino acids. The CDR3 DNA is TGCGCCAGCAGCTTGTCGGGTCGGGAGGGGTACAATGAGCAGTTCTTC. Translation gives CASSLSGREGYNEQFF.

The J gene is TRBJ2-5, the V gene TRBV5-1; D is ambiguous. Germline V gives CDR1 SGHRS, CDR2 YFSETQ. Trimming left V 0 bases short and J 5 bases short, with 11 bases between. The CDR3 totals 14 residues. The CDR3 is CASSLAVVTETQYF. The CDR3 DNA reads TGCGCCAGCAGCTTGGCCGTGGTAACGGAGACCCAGTACTTC.